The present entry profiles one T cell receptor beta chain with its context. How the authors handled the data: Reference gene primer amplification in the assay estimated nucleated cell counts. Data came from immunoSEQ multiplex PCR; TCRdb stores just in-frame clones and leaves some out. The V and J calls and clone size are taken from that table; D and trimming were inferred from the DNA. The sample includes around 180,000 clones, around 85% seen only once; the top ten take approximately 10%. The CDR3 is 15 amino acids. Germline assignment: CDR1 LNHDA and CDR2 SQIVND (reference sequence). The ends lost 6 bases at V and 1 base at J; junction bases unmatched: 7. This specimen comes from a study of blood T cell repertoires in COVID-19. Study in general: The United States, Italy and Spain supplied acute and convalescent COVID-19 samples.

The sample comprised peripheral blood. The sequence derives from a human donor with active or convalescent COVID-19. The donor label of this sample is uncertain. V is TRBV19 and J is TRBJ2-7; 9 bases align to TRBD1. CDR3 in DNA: TGTGCCAGTAGACCTACAGGGGGCGCTTCCTACGAGCAGTACTTC. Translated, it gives CASRPTGGASYEQYF.